This note documents a single T cell receptor beta chain sequence. Its antigen is as yet unknown. RNA was extracted with the RNeasy kit, and a quantity of about 0.45 to 1 ug was reverse transcribed using random hexamers. Amplification of the TCR beta CDR3 was carried out by immunoSEQ multiplex PCR, which spanned a total of 54 Vbeta and 13 Jbeta segments. In TCRdb, the immunoSEQ multiplex PCR reads were re-called with MiXCR into one record per CDR3 protein. The data show some 240,000 distinct CDR3 sequences, with about 96% seen just once and approximately 0.1% held by the top ten. The CDR3 loop spans 15 amino acids. Trimming at V came to 0 bases and at J to 3 bases, leaving 5 bases not matched to a gene. Germline CDR1 and CDR2: DFQATT and SNEGSKA (reference sequence). This record belongs to a study of CD8 T cells in Susac syndrome. Findings and caveats of the study: Clonal expansion was not seen in any Susac syndrome CD4+ T cell repertoire.

Sequencing of TCR beta covered CD8+ and CD4+ T cells obtained from blood. It was negative isolation that provided the CD8+ and CD4+ T cells, whereas TEMRA cells were enriched by FACS. Sequenced sample: CD4+ T cells from PBMCs. The chain joins TRBV20-1 to TRBJ2-5; 9 nucleotides align to TRBD1. The clonotype originates from a human donor with Susac syndrome. CDR3 loop: CSARDQTGGEETQYF. The CDR3 region has the DNA TGCAGTGCTAGAGATCAGACAGGGGGGGAAGAGACCCAGTACTTC.